This T cell receptor beta chain originates from a study of T cells in localized non-small cell lung cancer. Measured with immunoSEQ multiplex PCR; TCRdb has only the in-frame clones, and not every one. The repertoire holds 60,000 to 65,000 clones, with 90% as singletons. The study, taken as a whole, reports: Uninvolved adjacent lung had the highest recorded T cell clonality, with tumor below it.

Worth noting for this clone: The antigen remains unidentified.

Sequencing was performed on peripheral blood, taken before any cancer treatment. The clonotype comes from a woman between 40 and 69 years old with stage I lung adenocarcinoma.

CDR3 protein: CASSPRDRHTEAFF. CDR3 sequence (DNA): TGTGCCAGCAGCCCCAGGGACAGACACACTGAAGCTTTCTTT. This chain links TRBV5-6 with TRBJ1-1; TRBD1 matches at 7 bases. V lost 4 bases and J lost 3; bases outside the gene matches: 6. Looked up from germline, CDR1 is SGHDT and CDR2 is YYEEEE. CDR3 length: 14 amino acids.